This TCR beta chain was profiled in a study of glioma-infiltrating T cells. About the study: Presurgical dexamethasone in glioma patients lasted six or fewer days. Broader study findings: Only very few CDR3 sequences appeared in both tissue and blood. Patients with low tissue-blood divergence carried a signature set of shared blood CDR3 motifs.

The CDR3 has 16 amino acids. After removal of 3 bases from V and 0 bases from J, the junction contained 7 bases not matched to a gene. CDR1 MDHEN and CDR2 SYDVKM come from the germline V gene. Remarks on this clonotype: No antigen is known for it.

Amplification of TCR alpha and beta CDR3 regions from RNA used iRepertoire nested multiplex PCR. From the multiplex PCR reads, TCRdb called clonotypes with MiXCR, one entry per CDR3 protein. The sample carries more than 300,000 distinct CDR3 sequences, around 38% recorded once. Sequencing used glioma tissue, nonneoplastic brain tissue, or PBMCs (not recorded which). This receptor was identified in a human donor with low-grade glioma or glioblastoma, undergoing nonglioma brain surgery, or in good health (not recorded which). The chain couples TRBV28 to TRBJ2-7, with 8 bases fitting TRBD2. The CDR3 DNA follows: TGTGCCAGCAGTTTTTGGCGGGGGGAAAACTCCTACGAGCAGTACTTC. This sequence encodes CASSFWRGENSYEQYF.